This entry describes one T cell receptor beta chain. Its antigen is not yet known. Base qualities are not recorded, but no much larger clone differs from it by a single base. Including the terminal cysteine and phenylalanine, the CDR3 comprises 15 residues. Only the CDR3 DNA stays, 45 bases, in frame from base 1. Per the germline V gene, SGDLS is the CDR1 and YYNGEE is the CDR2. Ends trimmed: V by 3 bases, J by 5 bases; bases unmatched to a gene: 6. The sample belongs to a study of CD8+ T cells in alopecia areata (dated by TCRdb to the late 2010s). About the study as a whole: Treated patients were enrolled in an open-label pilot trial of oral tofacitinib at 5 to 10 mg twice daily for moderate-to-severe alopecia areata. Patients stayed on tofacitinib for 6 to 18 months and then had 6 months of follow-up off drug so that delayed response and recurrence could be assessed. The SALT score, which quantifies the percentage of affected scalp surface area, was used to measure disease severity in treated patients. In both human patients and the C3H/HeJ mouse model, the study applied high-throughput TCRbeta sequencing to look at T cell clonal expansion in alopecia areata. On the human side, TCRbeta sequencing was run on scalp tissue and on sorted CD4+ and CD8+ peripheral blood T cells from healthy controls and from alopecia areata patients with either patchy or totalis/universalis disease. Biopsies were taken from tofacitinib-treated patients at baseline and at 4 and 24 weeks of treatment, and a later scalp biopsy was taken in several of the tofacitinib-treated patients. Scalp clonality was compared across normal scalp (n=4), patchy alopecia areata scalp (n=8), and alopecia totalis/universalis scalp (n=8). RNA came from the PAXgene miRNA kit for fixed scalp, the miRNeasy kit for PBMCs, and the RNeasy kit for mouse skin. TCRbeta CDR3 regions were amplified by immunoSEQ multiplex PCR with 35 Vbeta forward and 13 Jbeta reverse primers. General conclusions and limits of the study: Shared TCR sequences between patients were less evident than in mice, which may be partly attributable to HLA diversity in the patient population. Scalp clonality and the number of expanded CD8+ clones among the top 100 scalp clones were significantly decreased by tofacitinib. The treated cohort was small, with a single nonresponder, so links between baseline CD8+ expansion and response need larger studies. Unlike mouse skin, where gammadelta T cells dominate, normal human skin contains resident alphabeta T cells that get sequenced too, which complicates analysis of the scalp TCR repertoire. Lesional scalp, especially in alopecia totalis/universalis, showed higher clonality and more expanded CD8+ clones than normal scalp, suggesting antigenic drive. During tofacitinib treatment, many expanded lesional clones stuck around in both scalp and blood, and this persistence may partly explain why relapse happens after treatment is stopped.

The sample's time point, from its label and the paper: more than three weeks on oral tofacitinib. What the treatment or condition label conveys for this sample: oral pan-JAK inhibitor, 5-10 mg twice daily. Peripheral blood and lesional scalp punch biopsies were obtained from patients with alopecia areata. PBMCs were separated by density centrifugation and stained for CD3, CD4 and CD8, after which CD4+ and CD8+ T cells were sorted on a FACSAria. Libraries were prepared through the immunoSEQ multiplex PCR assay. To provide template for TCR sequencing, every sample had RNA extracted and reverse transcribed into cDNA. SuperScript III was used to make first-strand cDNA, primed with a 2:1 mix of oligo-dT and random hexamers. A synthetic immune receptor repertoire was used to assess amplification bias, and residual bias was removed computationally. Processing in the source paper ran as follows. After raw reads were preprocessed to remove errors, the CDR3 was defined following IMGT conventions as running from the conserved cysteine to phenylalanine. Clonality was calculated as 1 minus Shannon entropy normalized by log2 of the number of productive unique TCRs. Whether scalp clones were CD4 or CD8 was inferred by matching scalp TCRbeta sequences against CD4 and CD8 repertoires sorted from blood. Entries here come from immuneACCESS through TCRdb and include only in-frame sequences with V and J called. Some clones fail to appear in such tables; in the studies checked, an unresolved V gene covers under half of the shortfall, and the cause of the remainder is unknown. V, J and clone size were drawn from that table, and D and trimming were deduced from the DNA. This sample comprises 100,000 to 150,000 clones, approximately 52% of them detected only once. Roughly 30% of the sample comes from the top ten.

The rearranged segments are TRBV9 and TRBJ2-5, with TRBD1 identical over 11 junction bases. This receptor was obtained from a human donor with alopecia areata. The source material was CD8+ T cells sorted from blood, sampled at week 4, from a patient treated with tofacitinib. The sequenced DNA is TGTGCCAGCAGCGCGGACAGGGGGCTGGAGGAGACCCAGTACTTC. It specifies CASSADRGLEETQYF.